Following are 18 T cell receptor beta chains from one sample sequenced in a study of identical twins listed by TCRdb under 2016. The library came from 5' RACE. This sample was sequenced with an Illumina HiSeq 2000. The public reads were quality trimmed at Q25 with fastp and then assembled into clones with MiXCR by TCRdb, keeping productive beta chains. Entries that share a CDR3 protein sequence are merged under the most common genes and DNA. Counted in this sample were about 900,000 distinct CDR3 sequences; roughly 12% of them appeared once. About 1.5% of the sample goes to the ten largest clones. This same sample was also part of a study on yellow fever vaccine responses in identical twins.

Sequenced: PBMCs. These TCRs come from a woman aged 18-30 years in good health.

This clonotype was seen a few times. J is TRBJ2-3 and V is TRBV18; 10 nucleotides line up with TRBD2. CDR1 and CDR2 (germline): KGHSH, LQKENI. CDR3 length equals 14 residues. Trimming removed 3 bases from V and 6 bases from J; junction bases left unmatched: 3. CDR3 DNA sequence: TGTGCCAGCTCACCGGGACTAGCGTGGGATACGCAGTATTTT. This codes for CASSPGLAWDTQYF.

The chain employs TRBV3-1 and TRBJ2-5, with a weak D call TRBD2 (5 bases). V lost 5 bases to trimming and J lost 7 bases, with 17 bases between them. Looked up from germline, CDR1 is LGHDT and CDR2 is YNNKEL (reference sequence). This CDR3 contains 14 residues. The CDR3 DNA follows: TGTGCCAGCAGCAAAAAGGAGGCAGGCCGGACCCAGTACTTC. It translates to CASSKKEAGRTQYF.

This clonotype was observed at least ten times. This chain connects TRBV7-8 to TRBJ2-3; 8 nucleotides agree with TRBD2. Unmatched junction bases numbered 13, after V lost 1 base and J lost 4 bases. The CDR3 totals 18 residues. Germline values: CDR1 SGHVS, CDR2 FQNEAQ. For the CDR3, the DNA is TGTGCCAGCAGCTTAGGAATGAGCGGGAGAAGAGGCGCAGATACGCAGTATTTT. Translation: CASSLGMSGRRGADTQYF.

J is TRBJ1-4 and V is TRBV4-1; D unclear. Trimming left V 4 bases short and J 8 bases short, with 11 bases between. Germline V gene data show CDR1 as MGHRA and CDR2 as YSYEKL. The CDR3 covers 13 residues. The CDR3: CASSRLFIEKLFF. The DNA for the CDR3 is TGCGCCAGCAGCCGTCTATTTATAGAAAAACTGTTTTTT.

This clonotype was detected only a few times. The chain joins TRBV7-6 to TRBJ1-1, with 9 bases identical to TRBD1. The CDR3 is 15 residues long. The germline V gene has CDR1 SGHVS and CDR2 FNYEAQ. Trimming cost V 4 bases and J 2 bases; bases outside gene matches: 5. CDR3 in amino acids: CASSSGQGINTEAFF. The CDR3 DNA follows: TGTGCCAGCAGCTCGGGACAGGGAATCAACACTGAAGCTTTCTTT.

The chain carries TRBV5-5 and TRBJ2-2, with TRBD1 matching 7 bases. The CDR3 extends over 16 amino acids. V lost 3 bases and J lost 0; bases outside the gene matches: 5. Germline V gene data show CDR1 as SGHKS and CDR2 as YYEKEE (reference sequence). The CDR3 loop reads CASSYRTGTNTGELFF. The DNA of the CDR3 is TGTGCCAGCAGCTATCGGACAGGCACGAACACCGGGGAGCTGTTTTTT. The variable domain in full, completed from reference TRBV5-5 and TRBJ2-2, reads DAGVTQSPTHLIKTRGQQVTLRCSPISGHKSVSWYQQVLGQGPQFIFQYYEKEERGRGNFPDRFSARQFPNYSSELNVNALLLGDSALYLCASSYRTGTNTGELFFGEGSRLTVL.

This clonotype was seen a handful of times. The chain recombines TRBV28 with TRBJ1-5, with 7 bases fitting TRBD1. Germline loops: CDR1 MDHEN, CDR2 SYDVKM. Germline trimming cut 6 bases from V and 4 bases from J; bases unmatched to any gene: 6. CDR3 length: 14 amino acids. CDR3 region: CASSRDSTNQPQHF. The CDR3 nucleotides read TGTGCCAGCAGCCGGGACAGCACAAATCAGCCCCAGCATTTT.

The V and J genes are TRBV3-1 and TRBJ2-1; D is undetermined. Germline V gene lookup returns CDR1 LGHDT and CDR2 YNNKEL (reference sequence). The V end was cut by 3 bases, the J end by 3 bases, with 15 bases between. The CDR3 totals 16 residues. CDR3 residues: CASSHNGRRIYNEQFF. CDR3 nucleotide sequence: TGTGCCAGCAGCCACAACGGGCGGCGGATCTACAATGAGCAGTTCTTC.

V and J are TRBV12-3 or TRBV12-4 and TRBJ2-2, with 9 nucleotides matching TRBD1. The CDR3 has 15 residues. The J segment lost 7 bases and the V segment lost 5 bases, leaving 8 bases of the junction unmatched. The CDR3 reads CASSPGTGIVGELFF. In nucleotides, the CDR3 is TGTGCCAGCAGTCCCGGGACAGGGATCGTCGGGGAGCTGTTTTTT.

This chain connects TRBV20-1 to TRBJ2-3; D call uncertain. CDR3 length: 18 amino acids. CDR1 is DFQATT and CDR2 is SNEGSKA in the germline V gene (reference sequence). V lost 0 bases to trimming and J lost 1 base, with 20 bases between them. The CDR3 region has the DNA TGCAGTGCTAGAGACCCTTTTTCTTGGCGTACGGGCACAGATACGCAGTATTTT. It codes for CSARDPFSWRTGTDTQYF.

A few counts support this clonotype. The gene calls are TRBV20-1 and TRBJ1-5; TRBD1 might be the D (5 bases). Germline loops: CDR1 DFQATT, CDR2 SNEGSKA (reference sequence). Trimming left V 5 bases short and J 5 bases short, with 10 bases between. The CDR3 covers 12 residues. As DNA, the CDR3 is TGCAGTGCTGGCGACAGCGATCAGCCCCAGCATTTT. This codes for CSAGDSDQPQHF.

V is TRBV19 and J is TRBJ2-1; 10 bases match TRBD2. The germline CDR1 and CDR2 sequences are LNHDA and SQIVND (reference sequence). This CDR3 is built from 15 residues. Trimming at V came to 4 bases and at J to 5 bases, leaving 5 bases not matched to a gene. This CDR3 is CASSTSGGANNEQFF. CDR3 DNA sequence: TGTGCCAGTAGTACAAGCGGGGGGGCGAACAATGAGCAGTTCTTC.

This clonotype was detected many times. The chain carries TRBV5-1 and TRBJ1-1, with D maybe TRBD1 (5 bases). Trimming cost V 3 bases and J 1 base, with 16 bases left between them. The CDR3 has 16 amino acids. Germline CDR1 and CDR2: SGHRS and YFSETQ. The chain's CDR3 is CASSWWGVSENTEAFF. The CDR3 DNA sequence: TGCGCCAGCAGCTGGTGGGGGGTCTCGGAGAACACTGAAGCTTTCTTT.

The chain employs TRBV18 and TRBJ2-1; 10 positions agree with TRBD2. The CDR3 has 14 residues. V lost 3 bases to trimming and J lost 9 bases; unmatched junction nucleotides: 5. Germline CDR1 is KGHSH and CDR2 is LQKENI. The CDR3 loop is CASSPASGSVEQFF. CDR3 DNA: TGTGCCAGCTCACCGGCTAGCGGGAGTGTTGAGCAGTTCTTC.

This clonotype turned up a few times. The chain couples TRBV27 to TRBJ2-3; 10 positions agree with TRBD2. Per the germline V gene, CDR1 is MNHEY and CDR2 is SMNVEV (reference sequence). This CDR3 has 18 amino acids. V lost 0 bases to trimming and J lost 6 bases; unmatched junction nucleotides: 12. The CDR3 DNA reads as TGTGCCAGCAGTTTATCGTACAGCGGGAGGGCCGTTATGGATACGCAGTATTTT. Residues: CASSLSYSGRAVMDTQYF.

A few counts support this clonotype. The rearrangement joins TRBV11-2 to TRBJ2-2; the match to TRBD2 covers 9 bases. The ends lost 4 bases at V and 5 bases at J; junction bases unmatched: 11. Germline CDR1 is SGHAT and CDR2 is FQNNGV. The CDR3 runs 17 residues. In nucleotides, the CDR3 is TGTGCCAGCAGCTCACCAGCACTAGCGGGCCAAACCGGGGAGCTGTTTTTT. Translating gives CASSSPALAGQTGELFF.

This clonotype was detected many times. The chain couples TRBV7-9 to TRBJ2-5; 8 bases are shared with TRBD2. This CDR3 region has 14 residues. J lost 5 bases, V lost 2 bases, and 4 bases had no gene match. Germline CDR1 and CDR2: SEHNR and FQNEAQ (reference sequence). CDR3 DNA: TGTGCCAGCAGCTTATGGGCTAGCGGGGAGACCCAGTACTTC. It codes for CASSLWASGETQYF.

The V call is TRBV12-3 or TRBV12-4, the J call TRBJ2-1, with 10 bases that match TRBD2. V trimming: 10 bases; J trimming: 2 bases; junction bases outside the gene matches: 5. The CDR3 is 14 residues long. CDR3 coding DNA: TGTGCCATCAAGCGGGGGGGCACCTACAATGAGCAGTTCTTC. It translates to CAIKRGGTYNEQFF.